This T cell receptor beta chain was sequenced during a study of blood T cell repertoires in COVID-19. The V and J ends lost 5 bases and 8 bases respectively, with 18 bases between them. The CDR3 contains 14 residues. Per germline, CDR1 SEHNR and CDR2 FQNEAQ (reference sequence). Participants reported their clinical history, and cohort assignment relied on those reports. A single count supports this clone. Clones were sequenced by immunoSEQ multiplex PCR, and TCRdb holds only the in-frame ones, with some missing. The table shows approximately 180,000 clones, with around 82% occurring only once. The source material was PBMCs or T cells enriched from blood (not recorded which). The receptor was isolated from a woman between 50 and 59 years old with acute COVID-19. J is TRBJ1-2 and V is TRBV7-9; D is uncertain. The CDR3 is CASSPEVSLGGYTF. As DNA, the CDR3 is TGTGCCAGCAGCCCGGAGGTTTCACTCGGGGGCTACACCTTC.